This T cell receptor beta chain was retrieved from a study of Tregs in tolerant kidney transplant recipients. General study findings and limits: No direct test of biological reproducibility was done here.

Data came from immunoSEQ multiplex PCR; TCRdb stores just in-frame clones and leaves some out. There are about 240,000 clones in the sample; 80% to 85% occur only once, and about 0.68% lies in the top ten. The CDR3 spans 12 residues. Germline CDR1 and CDR2: MNHNY and SVGAGI (reference sequence). Unmatched junction bases numbered 1, after V lost 8 bases and J lost 1 base. In regard to this clone: The antigen is unknown.

The sequence was obtained from a human donor in good health. Material for sequencing was CD4+ T cells from blood. The chain joins TRBV6-6 to TRBJ1-1; 7 bases line up with TRBD1. CDR3 residues: CASRTGNTEAFF. CDR3 bases: TGTGCCAGCCGGACAGGGAACACTGAAGCTTTCTTT.